The 9 T cell receptor beta chains given below trace back to one sample, sequenced in a study of beta chain features in type 1 diabetes. Since all of the isolated RNA was reverse transcribed, expressed TCRB transcripts were what got sequenced. Using immunoSEQ multiplex PCR, the repertoire was profiled, and TCRdb retains in-frame clones only, with some absent. Of 140,000 to 150,000 clones in the sample, around 51% are singletons; the top ten hold 0.42%. Sequencing was performed on Tregs from blood. These receptor sequences come from a man in his late teens or twenties in good health.

V usage is TRBV7-2 and J usage is TRBJ2-5; 15 bases map to TRBD2. The germline V gene encodes CDR1 SGHTA and CDR2 FQGNSA. Trimming at V came to 4 bases and at J to 5 bases, leaving 11 bases not matched to a gene. This CDR3 is 18 amino acids long. The CDR3 coding sequence is TGTGCCAGCAGCTCCAAGAGGACTAGCGGGAGGGCCAGGGAGACCCAGTACTTC. Protein sequence: CASSSKRTSGRARETQYF.

There are a few counts of this clone. The chain is built from TRBV20-1 and TRBJ2-7, with D possibly matching TRBD1 (5 bases). The germline gives CDR1 DFQATT, CDR2 SNEGSKA (reference sequence). Trimming stripped 6 bases from V and 10 bases from J, with 16 bases between. The CDR3 is 11 residues long. The CDR3 DNA follows: TGCAGTGCGACAGATTCCGGCCCCCAGTACTTC. Translating it yields CSATDSGPQYF.

This clone has only one observation. The chain carries TRBV28 and TRBJ2-1; TRBD2 aligns across 12 bases. Looked up from germline, CDR1 is MDHEN and CDR2 is SYDVKM. The CDR3 extends over 14 amino acids. The V and J ends lost 6 bases and 3 bases, in that order; junction bases with no gene match: 0. CDR3 sequence reads: CASRTSGGYNEQFF. For the CDR3, the DNA is TGTGCCAGCAGGACTAGCGGGGGCTACAATGAGCAGTTCTTC.

This sequence joins TRBV29-1 and TRBJ1-5; 7 bases are a match to TRBD1. The CDR3 covers 13 residues. V trimming: 2 bases; J trimming: 2 bases; junction bases outside the gene matches: 0. Looked up from germline, CDR1 is SQVTM and CDR2 is ANQGSEA. CDR3: CSVETGGNQPQHF. The CDR3 region has the DNA TGCAGCGTTGAAACAGGGGGCAATCAGCCCCAGCATTTT. Filled out from reference TRBV29-1 and TRBJ1-5, the complete variable domain reads SAVISQKPSRDICQRGTSLTIQCQVDSQVTMMFWYRQQPGQSLTLIATANQGSEATYESGFVIDKFPISRPNLTFSTLTVSNMSPEDSSIYLCSVETGGNQPQHFGDGTRLSIL.

The V call is TRBV19, the J call TRBJ2-1; 8 positions match TRBD1. The CDR3 is 15 residues long. With V trimmed by 4 bases and J by 3 bases, 5 bases remained unmatched. CDR1 and CDR2 from the germline V gene are LNHDA and SQIVND (reference sequence). The CDR3 nucleotides are TGTGCCAGTAGTAAGGACAGGGAAGACTACAATGAGCAGTTCTTC. Translation: CASSKDREDYNEQFF.

This clone was found a few times. The chain is built from TRBV6-6 and TRBJ2-3, with TRBD2 matching over 16 bases. Germline V CDR1 and CDR2: MNHNY, SVGAGI (reference sequence). This CDR3 comprises 16 residues. V gave up 6 bases and J gave up 5 bases; unmatched junction bases: 5. CDR3 bases: TGTGCCAGCAGCTTGGGACTAGCGGGGGGGAGAGATACGCAGTATTTT. It yields the protein CASSLGLAGGRDTQYF.

This clone was seen only a few times. The chain combines TRBV7-9 with TRBJ2-3; 7 bases line up with TRBD1. Per the germline V gene, CDR1 is SEHNR and CDR2 is FQNEAQ (reference sequence). Germline trimming cut 4 bases from V and 0 bases from J; bases unmatched to any gene: 1. The CDR3 is made up of 14 amino acids. Here the CDR3 DNA reads TGTGCCAGCAGCTCGACAGGGAGCACAGATACGCAGTATTTT. This gives the protein CASSSTGSTDTQYF. Supplemented by reference TRBV7-9 and TRBJ2-3, the full variable domain reads DTGVSQNPRHKITKRGQNVTFRCDPISEHNRLYWYRQTLGQGPEFLTYFQNEAQLEKSRLLSDRFSAERPKGSFSTLEIQRTEQGDSAMYLCASSSTGSTDTQYFGPGTRLTVL.

The rearrangement joins TRBV2 to TRBJ2-7; TRBD1 agrees at 9 bases. Germline trimming cut 3 bases from V and 5 bases from J; bases unmatched to any gene: 5. Germline loops: CDR1 SNHLY, CDR2 FYNNEI. The CDR3 is made up of 14 amino acids. DNA for the CDR3: TGTGCCAGCAGTGAGCAGGGACAGGGCCACGAGCAGTACTTC. Protein: CASSEQGQGHEQYF.

This chain connects TRBV30 to TRBJ1-6, with no clear D. The CDR3 sequence is 11 residues long. The V end lost 3 bases, the J end lost 16 bases, and 13 bases lay between the germline ends. The germline gives CDR1 GTSNPN, CDR2 SVGIG (reference sequence). The CDR3 bases are TGTGCCTGGAGGCGTGACGGGAATCTCCACTTT. Translating it yields CAWRRDGNLHF.